The rows below give T cell receptor beta chains drawn from one sample of a study of beta chain features in type 1 diabetes. The repertoire was sequenced with immunoSEQ multiplex PCR; TCRdb's copy has only in-frame clones and lacks some. The data hold some 640,000 clones, with around an eighth observed a single time. Source material: naive CD4+ T cells from blood. The receptors derive from a man in his late teens or twenties with type 1 diabetes. Both conserved end residues are part of each CDR3. The D gene is left open where the match is weak. Expanded clones are given a class, and other clones once, few, many or no size at all.

v_gene: TRBV6-6
d_gene: -
abundance: few
j_gene: TRBJ1-1
CDR3aa: CASSYSVQMNTEAFF
CDR3nt: TGTGCCAGCAGTTACTCGGTGCAGATGAACACTGAAGCTTTCTTT

v_gene: TRBV6-1
d_gene: TRBD1
abundance: -
j_gene: TRBJ2-3
CDR3aa: CASEDRTSTDTQYF
CDR3nt: TGTGCCAGCGAGGACAGGACTAGCACAGATACGCAGTATTTT

v_gene: TRBV7-8
d_gene: -
abundance: few
j_gene: TRBJ2-5
CDR3aa: CASSLPRTRVETQYF
CDR3nt: TGTGCCAGCAGCCTCCCCCGGACAAGGGTCGAGACCCAGTACTTC

v_gene: TRBV7-7
d_gene: -
abundance: -
j_gene: TRBJ1-1
CDR3aa: CASTPWPTEAFF
CDR3nt: TGTGCTAGCACCCCGTGGCCCACTGAAGCTTTCTTT

v_gene: TRBV27
d_gene: TRBD1
abundance: few
j_gene: TRBJ2-7
CDR3aa: CASSFRQGPYEQYF
CDR3nt: TGTGCCAGCAGTTTTCGACAGGGGCCCTACGAGCAGTACTTC

v_gene: TRBV2
d_gene: -
abundance: few
j_gene: TRBJ2-3
CDR3aa: CASSETVSTDTQYF
CDR3nt: TGTGCCAGCAGTGAGACAGTTAGCACAGATACGCAGTATTTT

v_gene: TRBV30
d_gene: -
abundance: -
j_gene: TRBJ1-4
CDR3aa: CAWSWGSGEKLFF
CDR3nt: TGTGCCTGGAGCTGGGGCAGTGGTGAAAAACTGTTTTTT

v_gene: TRBV4-1
d_gene: -
abundance: few
j_gene: TRBJ2-4
CDR3aa: CASSLGTPRGAKNIQYF
CDR3nt: TGCGCCAGCAGCCTCGGGACACCCCGGGGGGCCAAAAACATTCAGTACTTC

v_gene: TRBV27
d_gene: TRBD1
abundance: few
j_gene: TRBJ1-5
CDR3aa: CASSLAMDRGGQPQHF
CDR3nt: TGTGCCAGCAGTTTGGCCATGGACAGGGGTGGCCAGCCCCAGCATTTT

v_gene: TRBV7-2
d_gene: -
abundance: few
j_gene: TRBJ2-2
CDR3aa: CASSSPENTGELFF
CDR3nt: TGTGCCAGCAGCTCCCCGGAAAACACCGGGGAGCTGTTTTTT

v_gene: TRBV7-2
d_gene: -
abundance: few
j_gene: TRBJ1-2
CDR3aa: CASSLGWGYGYTF
CDR3nt: TGTGCCAGCAGCTTAGGGTGGGGGTATGGCTACACCTTC

v_gene: TRBV25-1
d_gene: TRBD1
abundance: -
j_gene: TRBJ2-3
CDR3aa: CASDRDGSTDTQYF
CDR3nt: TGTGCCAGCGACAGGGACGGAAGCACAGATACGCAGTATTTT

v_gene: TRBV20-1
d_gene: TRBD1
abundance: few
j_gene: TRBJ2-1
CDR3aa: CSATDRGQFF
CDR3nt: TGCAGTGCTACTGACAGGGGGCAGTTCTTC

v_gene: TRBV7-2
d_gene: -
abundance: few
j_gene: TRBJ1-2
CDR3aa: CASSLSLGRLGGYTF
CDR3nt: TGTGCCAGCAGCTTAAGTTTAGGACGGTTGGGAGGCTACACCTTC

v_gene: TRBV18
d_gene: TRBD1
abundance: -
j_gene: TRBJ1-2
CDR3aa: CASSPADRGNGYTF
CDR3nt: TGTGCCAGCTCACCCGCGGACAGGGGTAATGGCTACACCTTC

v_gene: TRBV11-2
d_gene: -
abundance: few
j_gene: TRBJ2-5
CDR3aa: CASSDPIHSAGSEETQYF
CDR3nt: TGTGCCAGCAGCGACCCTATTCATTCGGCCGGGTCCGAAGAGACCCAGTACTTC

v_gene: TRBV29-1
d_gene: TRBD2
abundance: few
j_gene: TRBJ2-1
CDR3aa: CSLLAGGYNEQFF
CDR3nt: TGCAGCCTCCTAGCGGGGGGTTACAATGAGCAGTTCTTC

v_gene: TRBV5-1
d_gene: -
abundance: -
j_gene: TRBJ2-7
CDR3aa: CASSFLVALSSYEQYF
CDR3nt: TGCGCCAGCAGCTTTCTAGTGGCCCTCAGCTCCTACGAGCAGTACTTC

v_gene: TRBV7-2
d_gene: TRBD2
abundance: few
j_gene: TRBJ2-1
CDR3aa: CASSLAPGGGYNEQFF
CDR3nt: TGTGCCAGCAGCTTGGCCCCCGGCGGGGGCTACAATGAGCAGTTCTTC

v_gene: TRBV7-9
d_gene: TRBD2
abundance: few
j_gene: TRBJ2-3
CDR3aa: CASRLAGGRPDTQYF
CDR3nt: TGTGCCAGCAGATTAGCGGGGGGGCGTCCAGATACGCAGTATTTT

v_gene: TRBV30
d_gene: TRBD1
abundance: few
j_gene: TRBJ2-7
CDR3aa: CAWSVLQGISEQYF
CDR3nt: TGTGCCTGGAGCGTATTACAGGGGATAAGCGAGCAGTACTTC

v_gene: TRBV30
d_gene: TRBD2
abundance: -
j_gene: TRBJ2-3
CDR3aa: CAWSGIAGASFSTDTQYF
CDR3nt: TGTGCCTGGAGTGGTATAGCGGGGGCCTCGTTTAGCACAGATACGCAGTATTTT

v_gene: TRBV19
d_gene: -
abundance: few
j_gene: TRBJ2-5
CDR3aa: CASSIPYMETQYF
CDR3nt: TGTGCCAGTAGTATCCCCTACATGGAGACCCAGTACTTC

v_gene: TRBV9
d_gene: -
abundance: -
j_gene: TRBJ1-2
CDR3aa: CASSGQGVNYGYTF
CDR3nt: TGTGCCAGCAGCGGCCAGGGCGTCAACTATGGCTACACCTTC

v_gene: TRBV6-5
d_gene: TRBD1
abundance: -
j_gene: TRBJ1-2
CDR3aa: CASSPSTGGYGYTF
CDR3nt: TGTGCCAGCAGCCCATCGACAGGGGGTTACGGCTACACCTTC

v_gene: TRBV2
d_gene: -
abundance: -
j_gene: TRBJ2-7
CDR3aa: CASRETSYEQYF
CDR3nt: TGTGCCAGCAGGGAGACCTCCTACGAGCAGTACTTC

v_gene: TRBV11-1
d_gene: -
abundance: -
j_gene: TRBJ2-3
CDR3aa: CASSSYLSIDTQYF
CDR3nt: TGTGCCAGCAGCTCATACCTCTCAATAGATACGCAGTATTTT

v_gene: TRBV10-3
d_gene: -
abundance: -
j_gene: TRBJ2-7
CDR3aa: CAISDIGQGNSYEQYF
CDR3nt: TGTGCCATCAGTGATATCGGACAAGGGAACTCCTACGAGCAGTACTTC

v_gene: TRBV27
d_gene: TRBD1
abundance: -
j_gene: TRBJ2-7
CDR3aa: CASSPADRGDYEQYF
CDR3nt: TGTGCCAGCAGTCCCGCTGACAGGGGAGACTACGAGCAGTACTTC

v_gene: TRBV5-1
d_gene: -
abundance: few
j_gene: TRBJ2-2
CDR3aa: CASSLGGTGELFF
CDR3nt: TGCGCCAGCAGCTTGGGTGGCACCGGGGAGCTGTTTTTT

v_gene: TRBV16
d_gene: -
abundance: -
j_gene: TRBJ2-6
CDR3aa: CASSRPQGTGANVLTF
CDR3nt: TGTGCCAGCAGCCGACCCCAGGGGACTGGGGCCAACGTCCTGACTTTC

v_gene: TRBV20-1
d_gene: -
abundance: few
j_gene: TRBJ2-7
CDR3aa: CSAGPSYEQYF
CDR3nt: TGCAGTGCTGGGCCCTCCTACGAGCAGTACTTC

v_gene: TRBV29-1
d_gene: -
abundance: -
j_gene: TRBJ1-1
CDR3aa: CSLTGKANTEAFF
CDR3nt: TGCAGCTTGACTGGGAAGGCTAACACTGAAGCTTTCTTT

v_gene: TRBV12-5
d_gene: -
abundance: many
j_gene: TRBJ1-1
CDR3aa: CASGLVKGEAFF
CDR3nt: TGTGCTAGTGGTTTGGTAAAGGGGGAAGCTTTCTTT

v_gene: TRBV30
d_gene: -
abundance: few
j_gene: TRBJ2-1
CDR3aa: CAWATRTGLYNEQFF
CDR3nt: TGTGCCTGGGCTACCCGGACGGGGCTTTACAATGAGCAGTTCTTC

v_gene: TRBV2
d_gene: TRBD1
abundance: -
j_gene: TRBJ1-5
CDR3aa: CASSGTGGDQPQHF
CDR3nt: TGTGCCAGCAGTGGGACAGGGGGCGATCAGCCCCAGCATTTT

v_gene: TRBV11-2
d_gene: TRBD1
abundance: -
j_gene: TRBJ2-3
CDR3aa: CASSSSRTGSTDTQYF
CDR3nt: TGTGCCAGCAGTTCTTCCAGGACAGGGTCGACAGATACGCAGTATTTT

v_gene: TRBV5-1
d_gene: -
abundance: -
j_gene: TRBJ1-4
CDR3aa: CASSLAPGQLNEKLFF
CDR3nt: TGCGCCAGCAGCTTGGCGCCCGGGCAGCTTAATGAAAAACTGTTTTTT

v_gene: TRBV10-3
d_gene: -
abundance: -
j_gene: TRBJ1-4
CDR3aa: CAISGLGTLKTEKLFF
CDR3nt: TGTGCCATCAGTGGGCTTGGGACCCTAAAAACGGAAAAACTGTTTTTT

v_gene: TRBV25-1
d_gene: -
abundance: few
j_gene: TRBJ2-5
CDR3aa: CASTGNQETQYF
CDR3nt: TGTGCCAGCACAGGAAACCAAGAGACCCAGTACTTC

v_gene: TRBV9
d_gene: -
abundance: few
j_gene: TRBJ2-3
CDR3aa: CASSVASRLSTDTQYF
CDR3nt: TGTGCCAGCAGCGTAGCTAGCAGGTTAAGCACAGATACGCAGTATTTT

v_gene: TRBV18
d_gene: TRBD2
abundance: few
j_gene: TRBJ2-1
CDR3aa: CASSLSSGRADEQFF
CDR3nt: TGTGCCAGCTCCCTTTCTAGCGGGAGGGCGGATGAGCAGTTCTTC